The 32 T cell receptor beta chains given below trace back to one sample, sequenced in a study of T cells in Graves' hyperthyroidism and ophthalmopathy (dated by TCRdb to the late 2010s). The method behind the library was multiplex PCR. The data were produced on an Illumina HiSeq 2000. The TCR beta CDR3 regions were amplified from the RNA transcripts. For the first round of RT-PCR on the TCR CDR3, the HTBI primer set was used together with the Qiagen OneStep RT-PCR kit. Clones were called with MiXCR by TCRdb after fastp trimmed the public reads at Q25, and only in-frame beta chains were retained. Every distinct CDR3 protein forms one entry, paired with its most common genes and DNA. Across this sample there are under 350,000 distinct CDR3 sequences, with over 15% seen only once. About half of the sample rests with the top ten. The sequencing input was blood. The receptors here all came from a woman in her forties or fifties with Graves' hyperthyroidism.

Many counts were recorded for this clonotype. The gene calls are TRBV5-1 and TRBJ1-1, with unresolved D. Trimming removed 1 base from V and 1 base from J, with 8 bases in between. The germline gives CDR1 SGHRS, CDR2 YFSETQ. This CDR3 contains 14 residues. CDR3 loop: CASSLNTENTEAFF. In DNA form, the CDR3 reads TGCGCCAGCAGCTTGAATACAGAGAACACTGAAGCTTTCTTT.

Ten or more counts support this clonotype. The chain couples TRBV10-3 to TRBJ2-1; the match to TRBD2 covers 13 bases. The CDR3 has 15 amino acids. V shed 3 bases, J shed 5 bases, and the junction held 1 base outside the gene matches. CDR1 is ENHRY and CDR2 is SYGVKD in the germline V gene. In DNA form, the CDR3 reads TGTGCCATCAGTGAACTAGCGGGAGGGAACAATGAGCAGTTCTTC. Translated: CAISELAGGNNEQFF.

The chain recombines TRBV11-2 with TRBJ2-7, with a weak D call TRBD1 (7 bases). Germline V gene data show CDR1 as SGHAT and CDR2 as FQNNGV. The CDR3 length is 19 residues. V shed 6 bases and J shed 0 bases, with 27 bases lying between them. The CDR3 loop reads CASRGRQGSLRGSSYEQYF. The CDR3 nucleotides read TGTGCCAGCAGGGGTCGACAGGGAAGTTTGCGGGGAAGCTCCTACGAGCAGTACTTC.

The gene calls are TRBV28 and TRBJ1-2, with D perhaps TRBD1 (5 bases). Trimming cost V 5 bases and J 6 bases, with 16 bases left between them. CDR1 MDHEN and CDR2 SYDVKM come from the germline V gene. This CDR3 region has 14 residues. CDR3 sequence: CASSPQNPGDGYTF. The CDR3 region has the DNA TGTGCCAGCAGTCCACAAAACCCGGGGGATGGCTACACCTTC.

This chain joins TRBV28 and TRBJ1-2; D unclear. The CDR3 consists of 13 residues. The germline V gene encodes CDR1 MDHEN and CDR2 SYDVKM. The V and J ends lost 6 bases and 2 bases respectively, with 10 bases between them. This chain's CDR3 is CASRYTQNYGYTF. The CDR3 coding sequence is TGTGCCAGCAGGTATACACAAAACTATGGCTACACCTTC.

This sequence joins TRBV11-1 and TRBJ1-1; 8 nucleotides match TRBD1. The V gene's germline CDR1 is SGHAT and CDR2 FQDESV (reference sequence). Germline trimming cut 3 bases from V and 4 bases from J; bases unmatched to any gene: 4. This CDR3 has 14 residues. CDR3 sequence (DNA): TGTGCCAGCAGCTTTGGACAGGGTATCACTGAAGCTTTCTTT. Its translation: CASSFGQGITEAFF.

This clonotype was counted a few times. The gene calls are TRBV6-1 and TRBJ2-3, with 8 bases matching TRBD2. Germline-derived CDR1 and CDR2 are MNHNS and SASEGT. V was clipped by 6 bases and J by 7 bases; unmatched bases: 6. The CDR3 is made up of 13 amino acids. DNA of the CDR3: TGTGCCAGCAGATCGGGGGGGCCGAATACGCAGTATTTT. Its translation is CASRSGGPNTQYF.

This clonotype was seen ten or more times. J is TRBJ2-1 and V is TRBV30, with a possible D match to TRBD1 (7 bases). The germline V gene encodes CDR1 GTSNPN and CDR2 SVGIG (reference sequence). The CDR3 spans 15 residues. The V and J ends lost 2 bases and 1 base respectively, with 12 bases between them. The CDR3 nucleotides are TGTGCCTGGAGTCAGGGGGGTTTATCCTACAATGAGCAGTTCTTC. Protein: CAWSQGGLSYNEQFF.

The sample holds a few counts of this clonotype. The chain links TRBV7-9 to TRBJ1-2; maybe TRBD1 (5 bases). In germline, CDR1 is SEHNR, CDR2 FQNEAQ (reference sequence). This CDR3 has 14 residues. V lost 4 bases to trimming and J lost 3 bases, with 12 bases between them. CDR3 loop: CASSSTSGDYGYTF. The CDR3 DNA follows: TGTGCCAGCAGCTCGACGTCGGGGGACTATGGCTACACCTTC.

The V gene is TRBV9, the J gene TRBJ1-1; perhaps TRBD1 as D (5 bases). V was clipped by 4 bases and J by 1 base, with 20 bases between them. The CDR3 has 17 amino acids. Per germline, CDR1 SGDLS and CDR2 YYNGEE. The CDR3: CASSSSGAGGSNTEAFF. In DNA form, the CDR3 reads TGTGCCAGCAGCTCTTCCGGGGCAGGTGGTTCGAACACTGAAGCTTTCTTT.

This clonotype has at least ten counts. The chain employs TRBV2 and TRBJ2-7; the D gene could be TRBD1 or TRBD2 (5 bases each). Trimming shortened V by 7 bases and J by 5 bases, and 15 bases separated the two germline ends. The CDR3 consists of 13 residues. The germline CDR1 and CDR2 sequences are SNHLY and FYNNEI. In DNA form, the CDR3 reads TGTGCCAGCACCGCCGAGGTGGGGGACGAGCAGTACTTC. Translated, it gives CASTAEVGDEQYF.

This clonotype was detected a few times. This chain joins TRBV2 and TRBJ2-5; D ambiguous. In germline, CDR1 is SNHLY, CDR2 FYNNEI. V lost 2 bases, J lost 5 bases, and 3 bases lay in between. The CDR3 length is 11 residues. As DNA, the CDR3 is TGTGCCAGCAGTGAAATGGAGACCCAGTACTTC. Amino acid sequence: CASSEMETQYF.

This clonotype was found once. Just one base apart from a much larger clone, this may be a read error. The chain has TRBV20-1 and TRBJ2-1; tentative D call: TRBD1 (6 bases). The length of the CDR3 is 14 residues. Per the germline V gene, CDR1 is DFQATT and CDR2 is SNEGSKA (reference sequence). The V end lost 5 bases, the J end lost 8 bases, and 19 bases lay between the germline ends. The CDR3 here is CSALGATQGDEQFF. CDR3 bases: TGCAGTGCTCTGGGGGCTACCCAAGGGGATGAGCAGTTCTTC.

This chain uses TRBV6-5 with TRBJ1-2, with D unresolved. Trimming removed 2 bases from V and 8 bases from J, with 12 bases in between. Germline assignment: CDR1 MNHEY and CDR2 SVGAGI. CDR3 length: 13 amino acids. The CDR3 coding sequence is TGTGCCAGCAGTTACACGGGAATGCAAGGCTACACCTTC. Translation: CASSYTGMQGYTF.

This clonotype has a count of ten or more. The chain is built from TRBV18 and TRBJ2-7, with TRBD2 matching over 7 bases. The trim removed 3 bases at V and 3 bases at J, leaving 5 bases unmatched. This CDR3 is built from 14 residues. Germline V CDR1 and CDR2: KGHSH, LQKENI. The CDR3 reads CASSPGSGIYEQYF. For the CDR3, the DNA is TGTGCCAGCTCACCGGGGAGCGGGATCTACGAGCAGTACTTC.

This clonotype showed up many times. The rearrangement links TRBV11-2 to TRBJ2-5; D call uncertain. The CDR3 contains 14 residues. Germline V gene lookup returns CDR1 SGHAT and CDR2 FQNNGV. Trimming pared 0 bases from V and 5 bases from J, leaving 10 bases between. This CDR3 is CASSLEPTFETQYF. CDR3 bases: TGTGCCAGCAGCTTAGAACCGACCTTTGAGACCCAGTACTTC.

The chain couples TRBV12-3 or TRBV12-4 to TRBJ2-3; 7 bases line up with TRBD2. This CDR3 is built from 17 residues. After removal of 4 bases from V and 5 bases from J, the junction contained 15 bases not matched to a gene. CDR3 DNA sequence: TGTGCCAGCAGTTCCTATCCGAGCGGGACCTCAAGAGATACGCAGTATTTT. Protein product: CASSSYPSGTSRDTQYF.

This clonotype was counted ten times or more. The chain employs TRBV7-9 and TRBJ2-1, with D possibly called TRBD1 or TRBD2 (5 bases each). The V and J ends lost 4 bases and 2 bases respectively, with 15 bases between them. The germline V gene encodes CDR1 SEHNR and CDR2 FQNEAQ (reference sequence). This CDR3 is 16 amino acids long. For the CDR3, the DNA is TGTGCCAGCAGCTCACTGGGGGACGGGACCTACAATGAGCAGTTCTTC. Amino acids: CASSSLGDGTYNEQFF. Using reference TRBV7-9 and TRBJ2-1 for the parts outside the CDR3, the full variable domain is DTGVSQNPRHKITKRGQNVTFRCDPISEHNRLYWYRQTLGQGPEFLTYFQNEAQLEKSRLLSDRFSAERPKGSFSTLEIQRTEQGDSAMYLCASSSLGDGTYNEQFFGPGTRLTVL.

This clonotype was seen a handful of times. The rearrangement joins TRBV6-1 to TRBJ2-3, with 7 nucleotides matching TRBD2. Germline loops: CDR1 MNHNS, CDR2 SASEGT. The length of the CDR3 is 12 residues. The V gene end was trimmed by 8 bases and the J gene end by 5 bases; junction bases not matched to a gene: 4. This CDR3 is CASGAGVDTQYF. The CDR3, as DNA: TGTGCCAGCGGCGCGGGAGTAGATACGCAGTATTTT.

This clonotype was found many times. The CDR3 loop is CASSPVEGRGGNTIYF. DNA of the CDR3: TGTGCCAGCTCACCTGTCGAGGGGAGAGGTGGAAACACCATATATTTT. The V and J genes are TRBV18 and TRBJ1-3; D possibly corresponds to TRBD1 (5 bases). V lost 3 bases, J lost 3 bases, and 15 bases lay in between. This CDR3 comprises 16 residues. CDR1 KGHSH and CDR2 LQKENI come from the germline V gene.

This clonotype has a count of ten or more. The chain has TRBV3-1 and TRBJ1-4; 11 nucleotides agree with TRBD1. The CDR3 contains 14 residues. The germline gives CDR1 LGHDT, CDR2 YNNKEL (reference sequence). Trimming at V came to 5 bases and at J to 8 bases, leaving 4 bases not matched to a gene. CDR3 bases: TGTGCCAGCAGCACCGGGACAGGGGGAGAAAAACTGTTTTTT. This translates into CASSTGTGGEKLFF. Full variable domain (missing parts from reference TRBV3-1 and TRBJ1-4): DTAVSQTPKYLVTQMGNDKSIKCEQNLGHDTMYWYKQDSKKFLKIMFSYNNKELIINETVPNRFSPKSPDKAHLNLHINSLELGDSAVYFCASSTGTGGEKLFFGSGTQLSVL.

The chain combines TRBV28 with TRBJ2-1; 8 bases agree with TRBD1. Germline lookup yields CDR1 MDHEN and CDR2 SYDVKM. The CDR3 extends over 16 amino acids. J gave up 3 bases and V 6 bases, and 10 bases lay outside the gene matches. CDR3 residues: CASSLGGRGLYNEQFF. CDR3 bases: TGTGCCAGCAGCCTAGGGGGCAGGGGGCTCTACAATGAGCAGTTCTTC.

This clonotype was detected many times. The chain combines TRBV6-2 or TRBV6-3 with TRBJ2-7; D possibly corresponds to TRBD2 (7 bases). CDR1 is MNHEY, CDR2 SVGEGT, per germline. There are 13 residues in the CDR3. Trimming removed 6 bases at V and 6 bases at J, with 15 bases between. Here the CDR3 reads CASSPGGGGEQYF. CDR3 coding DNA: TGTGCCAGCAGCCCTGGGGGGGGCGGCGAGCAGTACTTC.

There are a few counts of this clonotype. The CDR3 sequence: CASSGYLGLAGAKYNEQFF. The CDR3, as DNA: TGTGCCAGCAGCGGCTACTTGGGACTAGCGGGGGCAAAGTACAATGAGCAGTTCTTC. The V gene is TRBV7-9, the J gene TRBJ2-1; TRBD2 matches at 14 bases. Germline CDR1 reads SEHNR; CDR2 reads FQNEAQ (reference sequence). Trimming cost V 5 bases and J 4 bases; bases outside gene matches: 13. The CDR3 runs 19 residues.

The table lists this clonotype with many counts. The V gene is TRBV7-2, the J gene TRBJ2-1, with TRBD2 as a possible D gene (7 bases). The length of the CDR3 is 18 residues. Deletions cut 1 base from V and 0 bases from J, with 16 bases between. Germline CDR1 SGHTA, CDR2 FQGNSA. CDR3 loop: CASSLGGGARSSYNEQFF. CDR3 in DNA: TGTGCCAGCAGCTTAGGGGGGGGCGCCAGAAGCTCCTACAATGAGCAGTTCTTC.

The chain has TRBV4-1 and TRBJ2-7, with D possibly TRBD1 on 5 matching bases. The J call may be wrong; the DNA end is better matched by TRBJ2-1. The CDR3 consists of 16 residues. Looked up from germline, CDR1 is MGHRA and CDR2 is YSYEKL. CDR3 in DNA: TGCGCCAGCAGCACGCCCCAGGGAACCTCATTCTACGAGCAGTTCTTC. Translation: CASSTPQGTSFYEQFF.

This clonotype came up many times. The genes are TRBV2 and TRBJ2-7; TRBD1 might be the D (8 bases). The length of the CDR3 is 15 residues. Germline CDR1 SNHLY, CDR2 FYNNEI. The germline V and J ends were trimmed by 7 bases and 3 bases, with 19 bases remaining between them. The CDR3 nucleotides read TGTGCCAGCAACAAAGCGGGACAGGACCTCTACGAGCAGTACGTC. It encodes CASNKAGQDLYEQYV.

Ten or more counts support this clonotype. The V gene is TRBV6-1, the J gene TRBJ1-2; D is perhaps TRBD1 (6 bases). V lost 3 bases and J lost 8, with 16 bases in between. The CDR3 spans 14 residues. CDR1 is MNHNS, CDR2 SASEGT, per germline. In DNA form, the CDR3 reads TGTGCCAGCAGTGACGAGACAGGCGGGGGGGGCTACACCTTC. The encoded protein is CASSDETGGGGYTF.

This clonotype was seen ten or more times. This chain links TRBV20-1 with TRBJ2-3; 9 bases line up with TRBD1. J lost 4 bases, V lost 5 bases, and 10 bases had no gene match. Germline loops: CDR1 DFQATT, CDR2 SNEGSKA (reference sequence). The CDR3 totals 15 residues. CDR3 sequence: CSASTGQGFSDTQYF. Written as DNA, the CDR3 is TGCAGTGCTTCGACGGGACAGGGTTTTTCAGATACGCAGTATTTT.

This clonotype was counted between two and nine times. CDR3 coding DNA: TGTGCCATCAGAACAACAGGGGAGAACACTGAAGCTTTCTTT. Translated, it gives CAIRTTGENTEAFF. This chain joins TRBV10-3 and TRBJ1-1; 7 nucleotides align to TRBD1. V was clipped by 6 bases and J by 1 base; unmatched bases: 5. Germline V gene lookup returns CDR1 ENHRY and CDR2 SYGVKD. CDR3 length equals 14 residues.

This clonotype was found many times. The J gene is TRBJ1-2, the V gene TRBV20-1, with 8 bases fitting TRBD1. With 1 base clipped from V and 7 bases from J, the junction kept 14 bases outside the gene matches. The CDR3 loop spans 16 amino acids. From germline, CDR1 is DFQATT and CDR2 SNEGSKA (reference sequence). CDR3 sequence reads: CSARVTPQQGAPGYTF. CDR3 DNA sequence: TGCAGTGCTAGAGTTACCCCACAGCAGGGGGCGCCTGGCTACACCTTC.

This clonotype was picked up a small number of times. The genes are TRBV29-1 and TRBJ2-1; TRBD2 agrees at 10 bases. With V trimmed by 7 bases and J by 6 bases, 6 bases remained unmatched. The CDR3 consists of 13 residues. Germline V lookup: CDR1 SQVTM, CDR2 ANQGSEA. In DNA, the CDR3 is TGCAGCGCGGCGACTAGCGGGCTCAATGAGCAGTTCTTC. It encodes CSAATSGLNEQFF.